Sequencing of this T cell receptor (beta chain) was carried out in a study of blood T cell repertoires in COVID-19. As for the study in general: In each case, the material was cDNA or gDNA derived from T cells, B-cell-depleted T cells, or PBMCs.

Participants had their cohort set by participant-reported clinical history. Recovered Cohort 3 donors showed two negative PCRs, clearance, or symptom resolution. As handled by the study authors: For nucleated cells, counts were estimated from reference gene primer amplification. Sequenced by immunoSEQ multiplex PCR; TCRdb stores in-frame clones only, minus some. V, J and clone size derive from that table, while D and trimming were established from the DNA sequence. Here the sample spans roughly 280,000 clones, around 87% being singletons. The clonotype originates from a woman between 18 and 29 years old who had recovered from COVID-19. Sequences were obtained from PBMCs or T cells enriched from blood (not recorded which).

CDR3 amino acids: CASSLFQGTGELFF. CDR3 nucleotides: TGTGCCAGCAGTTTATTTCAGGGCACCGGGGAGCTGTTTTTT. The V gene is TRBV27, the J gene TRBJ2-2, with D perhaps TRBD1 (5 bases). The CDR3 extends over 14 amino acids. With 1 base removed from V and 4 bases from J, the gap between germline ends came to 7 bases. Germline V CDR1 and CDR2: MNHEY, SMNVEV (reference sequence).